The clone carrying this TCR beta chain has just one count. The source of the sample is a study of cytomegalovirus exposure and HLA in healthy donors. The CDR3 sequence is 15 residues long. Germline assignment: CDR1 SGDLS and CDR2 YYNGEE. V shed 4 bases and J 5 bases; nucleotides not matched to a gene: 3. PCR amplification relied on 60 Vbeta primers (plus 13 Jbeta primers). Profiled with immunoSEQ multiplex PCR; TCRdb holds only in-frame clones, not every one. The sample includes approximately 160,000 clones, 75% seen only once; the top ten take over 4.5%. Sequenced sample: PBMCs. The receptor was derived from a male donor in good health and CMV-seronegative. The genes are TRBV9 and TRBJ2-7; 16 bases are shared with TRBD2. CDR3 sequence (DNA): TGTGCCAGCAGCAGAGGGACTAGCGGGAGGGACGAGCAGTACTTC. It encodes CASSRGTSGRDEQYF.